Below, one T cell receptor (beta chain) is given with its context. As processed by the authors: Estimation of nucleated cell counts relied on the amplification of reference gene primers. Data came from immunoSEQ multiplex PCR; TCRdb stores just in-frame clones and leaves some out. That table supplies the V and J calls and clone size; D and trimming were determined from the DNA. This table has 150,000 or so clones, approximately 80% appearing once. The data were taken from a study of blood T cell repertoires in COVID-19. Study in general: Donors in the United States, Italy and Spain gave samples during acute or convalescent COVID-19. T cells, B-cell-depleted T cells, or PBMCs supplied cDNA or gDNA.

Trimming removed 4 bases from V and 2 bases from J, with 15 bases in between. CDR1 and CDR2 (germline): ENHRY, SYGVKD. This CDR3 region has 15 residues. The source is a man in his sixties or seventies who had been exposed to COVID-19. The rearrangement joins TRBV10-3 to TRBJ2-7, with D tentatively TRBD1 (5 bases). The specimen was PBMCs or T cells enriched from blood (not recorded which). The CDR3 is CAISVSGIFTYEQYF. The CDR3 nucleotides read TGTGCCATCAGTGTTTCAGGGATTTTCACCTACGAGCAGTACTTC.